The rows below give T cell receptor beta chains drawn from one sample of a study of cytomegalovirus exposure and HLA in healthy donors. Clones were read by immunoSEQ multiplex PCR, and TCRdb kept only the in-frame ones, dropping some. This sample yields some 46,000 clones, of which roughly 90% are seen a single time; 5% to 6% belongs to the top ten. The sample consisted of PBMCs. The source is a man in his late teens or twenties in good health and CMV-seronegative. The CDR3 runs from the conserved cysteine through the conserved F or W. The D gene is left open where the match is weak. The listing skips clone size in some rows; elsewhere it reads once, few, many or a size class.

d_call | j_call | clone_size | v_call | cdr3_aa | cdr3_nt
TRBD1 | TRBJ1-4 | . | TRBV2 | CASSAGQGKLFF | TGTGCCAGCAGCGCAGGACAGGGTAAACTGTTTTTT
TRBD1 | TRBJ1-1 | . | TRBV4-1 | CASSRPGQPEAFF | TGCGCCAGCAGCCGACCGGGACAGCCTGAAGCTTTCTTT
TRBD2 | TRBJ2-7 | . | TRBV6-5 | CASTHAAGASEQYF | TGTGCCAGCACCCACGCGGCGGGAGCTTCCGAGCAGTACTTC
TRBD2 | TRBJ2-5 | . | TRBV4-2 | CASSQEGSGSFQETQYF | TGTGCCAGCAGCCAAGAGGGGAGCGGGAGCTTCCAAGAGACCCAGTACTTC
. | TRBJ2-1 | . | TRBV7-9 | CASSLGEGEFF | TGTGCCAGCAGCTTAGGGGAGGGGGAGTTCTTC
TRBD1 | TRBJ2-1 | few | TRBV4-1 | CASSQDSTGGIYNEQFF | TGCGCCAGCAGCCAAGATAGCACAGGGGGCATCTACAATGAGCAGTTCTTC
. | TRBJ1-6 | . | TRBV9 | CASSVEGAPYNSPLHF | TGTGCCAGCAGCGTAGAAGGGGCCCCATATAATTCACCCCTCCACTTT
TRBD1 | TRBJ2-7 | . | TRBV9 | CASSAQGGQGAHEQYF | TGTGCCAGCAGCGCCCAGGGGGGACAGGGGGCCCACGAGCAGTACTTC
. | TRBJ1-2 | . | TRBV4-1 | CASSLGGDGYGYTF | TGCGCCAGCAGCCTTGGGGGGGACGGCTATGGCTACACCTTC
TRBD1 | TRBJ1-2 | . | TRBV7-8 | CASSTTGGLNYGYTF | TGTGCCAGCAGCACTACAGGGGGACTAAACTATGGCTACACCTTC
TRBD1 | TRBJ2-7 | . | TRBV11-1 | CASSPGTGRYEQYF | TGTGCCAGCAGCCCGGGGACAGGGCGGTACGAGCAGTACTTC
TRBD1 | TRBJ1-6 | . | TRBV15 | CATSNHRGQNSPLHF | TGTGCCACCAGCAATCACAGGGGGCAGAATTCACCCCTCCACTTT
. | TRBJ1-2 | . | TRBV5-1 | CASSWRQPQYGYTF | TGCGCCAGCAGCTGGAGACAGCCTCAATATGGCTACACCTTC
TRBD1 | TRBJ2-2 | . | TRBV5-1 | CASSFETGVAGELFF | TGCGCCAGCAGCTTTGAGACAGGGGTTGCCGGGGAGCTGTTTTTT
. | TRBJ2-7 | . | TRBV25-1 | CASSELRVSYEQYF | TGTGCCAGCAGTGAATTGAGGGTCTCCTACGAGCAGTACTTC
TRBD2 | TRBJ2-7 | . | TRBV25-1 | CASSPRPSSGRSSYEQYF | TGTGCCAGCAGCCCGCGGCCGTCTAGCGGGCGGAGCTCCTACGAGCAGTACTTC
TRBD2 | TRBJ2-2 | . | TRBV5-1 | CASSLAGGLAGGPDTGELFF | TGCGCCAGCAGCTTGGCCGGGGGACTAGCGGGAGGGCCCGACACCGGGGAGCTGTTTTTT
. | TRBJ2-6 | . | TRBV19 | CASGVRAGANVLTF | TGTGCCAGTGGAGTCCGTGCTGGGGCCAACGTCCTGACTTTC
. | TRBJ1-1 | . | TRBV19 | CASSKQGPKWSTEAFF | TGTGCCAGTAGCAAACAGGGTCCTAAGTGGAGCACTGAAGCTTTCTTT
TRBD2 | TRBJ2-5 | . | TRBV6-6 | CASSYELAEIQETQYF | TGTGCCAGCAGTTACGAACTAGCGGAGATACAAGAGACCCAGTACTTC
TRBD1 | TRBJ2-3 | . | TRBV29-1 | CSVVGNRDSSTDTQYF | TGCAGCGTGGTCGGAAATAGGGACAGTAGCACAGATACGCAGTATTTT
. | TRBJ2-2 | . | TRBV7-3 | CASSLNGNTGELFF | TGTGCCAGCAGCTTGAACGGGAACACCGGGGAGCTGTTTTTT
TRBD1 | TRBJ2-5 | . | TRBV11-2 | CASSFGTGGETQYF | TGTGCCAGCAGCTTCGGGACAGGGGGCGAGACCCAGTACTTC
TRBD1 | TRBJ1-4 | . | TRBV18 | CASSPRQGGPTNEKLFF | TGTGCCAGCTCACCGAGACAGGGGGGACCAACTAATGAAAAACTGTTTTTT
. | TRBJ2-2 | once | TRBV6-1 | CASSEVWGRGTGELFF | TGTGCCAGCAGTGAAGTGTGGGGGCGCGGAACCGGGGAGCTGTTTTTT
. | TRBJ2-2 | . | TRBV6-5 | CASSYFRGRGELFF | TGTGCCAGCAGTTACTTTCGGGGTCGCGGGGAGCTGTTTTTT
. | TRBJ1-1 | . | TRBV18 | CASSPLPAGRETEAFF | TGTGCCAGCTCACCTCTTCCGGCCGGGAGGGAGACTGAAGCTTTCTTT
TRBD1 | TRBJ2-5 | . | TRBV27 | CASRRTGGSETQYF | TGTGCCAGCCGCCGGACAGGGGGTTCCGAGACCCAGTACTTC
TRBD1 | TRBJ2-7 | . | TRBV11-2 | CASKYGQGYEQYF | TGTGCCAGCAAATACGGACAGGGCTACGAGCAGTACTTC
TRBD1 | TRBJ2-4 | . | TRBV7-8 | CASSLQRDRGPSDIQYF | TGTGCCAGCAGCTTGCAACGGGACAGGGGTCCCTCGGACATTCAGTACTTC
. | TRBJ2-7 | . | TRBV13 | CASSLPTESYEQYF | TGTGCCAGCAGCCTTCCGACAGAATCCTACGAGCAGTACTTC
TRBD1 | TRBJ1-1 | . | TRBV9 | CASSPWTGNTEAFF | TGTGCCAGCAGCCCGTGGACAGGAAACACTGAAGCTTTCTTT
. | TRBJ1-2 | once | TRBV4-3 | CASSQDRANYGYTF | TGCGCCAGCAGCCAAGACCGAGCTAACTATGGCTACACCTTC
TRBD1 | TRBJ1-1 | . | TRBV6-6 | CASNPWTGRNTEAFF | TGTGCCAGCAACCCTTGGACAGGGCGGAACACTGAAGCTTTCTTT
TRBD2 | TRBJ2-3 | . | TRBV7-6 | CASSLGPRTSVADTQYF | TGTGCCAGCAGCTTAGGGCCAAGGACTAGCGTAGCAGATACGCAGTATTTT
TRBD1 | TRBJ2-6 | . | TRBV9 | CASSVGAGGARGANVLTF | TGTGCCAGCAGCGTAGGGGCAGGGGGCGCCCGTGGGGCCAATGTCCTGACTTTC
TRBD1 | TRBJ2-5 | . | TRBV11-2 | CASSLEVLDRRLQETQYF | TGTGCCAGCAGCTTAGAAGTATTGGACAGGAGACTCCAAGAGACCCAGTACTTC
TRBD2 | TRBJ2-3 | . | TRBV7-6 | CASSLESGRVDTQYF | TGTGCCAGCAGCTTAGAGTCCGGGAGGGTGGATACGCAGTATTTT